Reported below is one T cell receptor (beta chain). Its cognate antigen is unknown. This table comes from immunoSEQ multiplex PCR, and its TCRdb copy is limited to in-frame clones, with some not included. The sample lists about 170,000 clones, around nine tenths occurring once. This sample stems from a study of cytomegalovirus exposure and HLA in healthy donors. Study background: The use of the same platform for the roughly 120 validation repertoires and the approximately 730 first-cohort repertoires was reported by a later analysis.

The J segment lost 7 bases and the V segment lost 1 base, leaving 10 bases of the junction unmatched. The CDR3 covers 17 residues. Germline CDR1 is MNHEY and CDR2 is SMNVEV (reference sequence). Findings of the study overall: Many donors shared some public TCRs, even though most TCR sequences were rare.

The V call is TRBV27, the J call TRBJ2-1; 10 positions match TRBD2. The sequencing input was PBMCs. The receptor's source is a man between 18 and 29 years old in good health and CMV-seropositive. The CDR3 region has the DNA TGTGCCAGCAGTTTATTGGCTAGCGGGGGCGCCGTAAATGAGCAGTTCTTC. As protein: CASSLLASGGAVNEQFF.